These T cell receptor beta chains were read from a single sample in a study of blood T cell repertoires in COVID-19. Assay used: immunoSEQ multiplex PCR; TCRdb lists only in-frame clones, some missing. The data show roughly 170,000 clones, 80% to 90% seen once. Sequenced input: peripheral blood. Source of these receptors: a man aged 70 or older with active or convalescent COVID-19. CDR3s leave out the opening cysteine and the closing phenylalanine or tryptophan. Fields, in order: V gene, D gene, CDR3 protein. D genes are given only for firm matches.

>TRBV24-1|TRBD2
ATSDPGGSGAYNEQF
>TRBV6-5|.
ASSYLTPRETEAF
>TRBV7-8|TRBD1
ASSLSSVGQGEEEQY
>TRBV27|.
ASSLQGNEQF
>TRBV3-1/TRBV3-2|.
ASSPPLGSAKNIQY
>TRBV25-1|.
ASSESGTTYGYT
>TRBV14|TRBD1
ASSLRRTGGYEQY
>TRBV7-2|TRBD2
ASSLLGGTSEETQY
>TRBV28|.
ASSAQAYTEAF
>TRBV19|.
ASSIGHYSNQPQH
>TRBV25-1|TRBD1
ASSLSTGQASSYEQY
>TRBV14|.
ASSDYYEQY
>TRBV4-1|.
ASSQVGVGQRVYNYGYT
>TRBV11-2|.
ASSLDGDAQY
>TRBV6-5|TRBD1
ASRTLDRGLAGYT
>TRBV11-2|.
ASSQWRSEFT
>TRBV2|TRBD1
ASNFGTGSGKLF
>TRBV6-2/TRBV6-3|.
ASSPFLTDTMNTEAF
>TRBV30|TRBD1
AWSLTGVGNTIY
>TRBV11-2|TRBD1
ASRQGLYSYEQY
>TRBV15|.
ATSRSYNTEAF
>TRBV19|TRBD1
ASSSSSGTGAGGYT
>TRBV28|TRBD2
ASSETSGGYNEQF
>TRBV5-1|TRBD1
ASSSRTGFQSSTGELF
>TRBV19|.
ASSIQGGQPQH
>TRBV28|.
ASSLGGNTIY
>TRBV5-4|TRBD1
ASSKDRGQETQY
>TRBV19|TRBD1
ATRGTGGTGELF
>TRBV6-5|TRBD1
ASSFTRETGGGLF
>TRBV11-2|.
ASSLSYYEQY
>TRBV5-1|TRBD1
ASSLRAGGESEAF
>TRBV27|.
ASSGPGSPLNGYT
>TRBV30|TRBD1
AWSGQGRYEKLF
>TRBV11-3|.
ASSLGAEETQY
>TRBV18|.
ASSPGTTANTEAF
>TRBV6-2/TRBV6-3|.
ASSYRLARFSNEQF
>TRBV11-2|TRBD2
ASSYGGADEQY
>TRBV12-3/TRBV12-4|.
ASSPPKNTEAF
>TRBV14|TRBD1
ASSWDRGWNQPQH
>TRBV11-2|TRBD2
ASSLAGAYEQY
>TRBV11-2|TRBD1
ASSLDRVQDREKTGGYT
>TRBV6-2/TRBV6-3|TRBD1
ASSYVKDRDETQY
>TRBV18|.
ASSPTDEDYGYT
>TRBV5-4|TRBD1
ASSFLTGEGEKLF
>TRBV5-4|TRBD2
ASSLAASGLYEQY
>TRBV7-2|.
ASSLVAPTAGISEKLF
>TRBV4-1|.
ASSQVSGRDTGELF
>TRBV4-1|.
ASSQARGGQGTGELF
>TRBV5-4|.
ASSLVGPGSGNTIY
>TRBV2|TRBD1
ASCCEPVQGARNTGELF
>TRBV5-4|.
ASSFRRANEQF
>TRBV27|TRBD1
ASSLSGQGNNEQY
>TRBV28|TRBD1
ASSFLRGALQPQH
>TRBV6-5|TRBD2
ASSYSTSVANIQY
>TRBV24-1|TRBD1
ATSDRGQGQGPQH
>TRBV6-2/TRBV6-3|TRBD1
ASSRDRSNQPQH
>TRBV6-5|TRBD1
ASSPPGQGAKGYT
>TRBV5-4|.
ASSLGDRRGNEKLF
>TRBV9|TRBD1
ASSPRGQLNTEAF
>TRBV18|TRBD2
ASSPGRGGRNEQF